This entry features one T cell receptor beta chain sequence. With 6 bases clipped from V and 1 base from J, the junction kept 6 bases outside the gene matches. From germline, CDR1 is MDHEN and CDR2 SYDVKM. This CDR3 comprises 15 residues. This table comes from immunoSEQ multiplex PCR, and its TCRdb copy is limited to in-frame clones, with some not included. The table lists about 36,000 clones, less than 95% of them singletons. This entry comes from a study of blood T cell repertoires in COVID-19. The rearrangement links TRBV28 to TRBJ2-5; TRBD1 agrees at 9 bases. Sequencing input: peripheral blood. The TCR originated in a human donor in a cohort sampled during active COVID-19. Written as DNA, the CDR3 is TGTGCCAGCAGAAAGGGACAGGGTCGCCAAGAGACCCAGTACTTC. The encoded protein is CASRKGQGRQETQYF.